This TCR beta chain stems from a study of radiation and T cells in renal cell carcinoma. The CDR3 spans 14 residues. Per germline, CDR1 SNHLY and CDR2 FYNNEI. The V end was cut by 5 bases, the J end by 1 base, with 11 bases between. Documented time point: blood 4 weeks post-SBRT, at nephrectomy. The treatment denotes: 15 Gy SBRT to primary tumor, nephrectomy 4 weeks later. Data came from immunoSEQ multiplex PCR; TCRdb stores just in-frame clones and leaves some out. Altogether about 170,000 clones are present, 88% being singletons, with the ten largest covering 11%. The clonotype comes from a woman aged 45-59 years with renal cell carcinoma. Specimen: blood, collected from a patient whose treatment included radiotherapy and nephrectomy. This chain joins TRBV2 and TRBJ1-1; D may be TRBD1 (6 bases). CDR3 protein: CASSRTETNTEAFF. Written as DNA, the CDR3 is TGTGCCAGCAGTAGGACAGAAACGAACACTGAAGCTTTCTTT.